Shown below are 20 T cell receptor beta chains from a single sample sequenced in a study of T cell responses to AZD1222 COVID-19 vaccine. The data were produced by immunoSEQ multiplex PCR, yet TCRdb's version contains in-frame clones alone and is incomplete. The sample gives 140,000 to 150,000 clones, over 90% of which show up once; under 6.5% is in the top ten. Sample: peripheral blood, taken on day 0 of AZD1222 vaccination. These receptors were obtained from an adult in good health.

The chain employs TRBV6-5 and TRBJ1-1; D call uncertain. This CDR3 spans 14 amino acids. Germline lookup yields CDR1 MNHEY and CDR2 SVGAGI. The V and J ends lost 4 bases and 1 base respectively, with 10 bases between them. The CDR3 nucleotides are TGTGCCAGCAGTTCCCTGGTGAAGAACACTGAAGCTTTCTTT. Protein product: CASSSLVKNTEAFF.

The J gene is TRBJ1-1, the V gene TRBV19; no definite D call. V was pared by 10 bases and J by 4 bases, with 19 bases between. The CDR3 loop spans 14 amino acids. In germline, CDR1 is LNHDA, CDR2 SQIVND (reference sequence). The CDR3 DNA reads as TGTGCCACCCAGCGGGCGCATACGGGCACTGAAGCTTTCTTT. Protein product: CATQRAHTGTEAFF.

This chain's CDR3 is CASSPGPLAGVDEQFF. CDR3 sequence (DNA): TGCGCCAGCAGCCCCGGCCCCCTAGCCGGGGTAGATGAGCAGTTCTTC. This chain connects TRBV4-1 to TRBJ2-1, with D perhaps matching TRBD2 (5 bases). The CDR3 is 16 amino acids. Germline CDR1 reads MGHRA; CDR2 reads YSYEKL. V dropped 4 bases and J dropped 8 bases, with 21 bases sitting between them.

In nucleotides, the CDR3 is TGTGCCAGCAGCTTGGCAGGTCTAGCGGAACAAGAGACCCAGTACTTC. Protein sequence: CASSLAGLAEQETQYF. The chain is built from TRBV5-6 and TRBJ2-5, with TRBD2 identical over 7 bases. The CDR3 extends over 16 amino acids. Trimming cost V 0 bases and J 2 bases; bases outside gene matches: 7. The germline V gene encodes CDR1 SGHDT and CDR2 YYEEEE.

The chain uses TRBV29-1 and TRBJ2-3; 12 bases agree with TRBD2. Germline V gene data show CDR1 as SQVTM and CDR2 as ANQGSEA. This CDR3 comprises 14 residues. After removal of 4 bases from V and 4 bases from J, the junction contained 3 bases not matched to a gene. The CDR3 nucleotides read TGCAGCGTTGGACTAGCGGGAGTGGCAGATACGCAGTATTTT. It is translated as CSVGLAGVADTQYF.

V gene TRBV11-1 combines with J gene TRBJ1-3; D ambiguous. The CDR3 covers 12 residues. Trimming took 2 bases from V and 4 from J, leaving 3 bases between them. Germline CDR1 reads SGHAT; CDR2 reads FQDESV (reference sequence). The CDR3 sequence: CASSLSGNTIYF. In nucleotides, the CDR3 is TGTGCCAGCAGCTTATCCGGAAACACCATATATTTT.

There are a few counts of this clone. The chain couples TRBV28 to TRBJ1-5, with unresolved D. The CDR3 loop spans 16 amino acids. The germline gives CDR1 MDHEN, CDR2 SYDVKM. Trimming cost V 2 bases and J 0 bases, with 11 bases left between them. The CDR3 sequence: CASSLSRDRSNQPQHF. As DNA, the CDR3 is TGTGCCAGCAGTTTAAGCCGAGACCGTAGCAATCAGCCCCAGCATTTT.

The V and J genes are TRBV28 and TRBJ2-1; the match to TRBD1 covers 10 bases. The length of the CDR3 is 16 residues. Per the germline V gene, CDR1 is MDHEN and CDR2 is SYDVKM. Trimming cost V 5 bases and J 6 bases; bases outside gene matches: 10. The CDR3: CASSPPGQGTGNEQFF. The CDR3 bases are TGTGCCAGCAGTCCTCCGGGACAGGGGACAGGCAATGAGCAGTTCTTC.

The V call is TRBV19, the J call TRBJ2-1; tentatively, D is TRBD1 or TRBD2 (5 bases each). The CDR3 runs 16 residues. Between the trimmed V and J ends, which lost 4 bases and 3 bases, there was a span of 16 bases. CDR1 is LNHDA and CDR2 is SQIVND in the germline V gene (reference sequence). The CDR3 DNA sequence: TGTGCCAGTAGTACCCCGGGACGAGCGGACTACAATGAGCAGTTCTTC. Encoded protein: CASSTPGRADYNEQFF.

This clone occurred once. The chain has TRBV15 and TRBJ2-1, with D possibly called TRBD1 or TRBD2 (6 bases each). The V end was cut by 0 bases, the J end by 9 bases, with 12 bases between. There are 14 residues in the CDR3. CDR1 and CDR2 (germline): LNHNV, YYDKDF (reference sequence). As DNA, the CDR3 is TGTGCCACCAGCAGAGATAGGGGGGTGGGTGAGCAGTTCTTC. Protein product: CATSRDRGVGEQFF. Based on the CDR3 plus reference TRBV15 and TRBJ2-1, the full variable domain is DAMVIQNPRYQVTQFGKPVTLSCSQTLNHNVMYWYQQKSSQAPKLLFHYYDKDFNNEADTPDNFQSRRPNTSFCFLDIRSPGLGDTAMYLCATSRDRGVGEQFFGPGTRLTVL.

The chain carries TRBV5-1 and TRBJ1-1; D perhaps matches TRBD1 (6 bases). CDR3 size: 12 residues. V gave up 4 bases and J gave up 5 bases, with 9 bases separating them. Looked up from germline, CDR1 is SGHRS and CDR2 is YFSETQ. In DNA, the CDR3 is TGCGCCAGCAGCACTGGACAGACTGAAGCTTTCTTT. This translates into CASSTGQTEAFF.

The chain joins TRBV10-2 to TRBJ2-1, with 11 nucleotides matching TRBD2. Germline trimming cut 5 bases from V and 3 bases from J; bases unmatched to any gene: 9. This CDR3 region has 17 residues. The germline V gene encodes CDR1 WSHSY and CDR2 SAAADI. The CDR3 loop is CASSFRLAGLIYNEQFF. CDR3 bases: TGCGCCAGCAGTTTCCGACTAGCGGGGCTAATCTACAATGAGCAGTTCTTC.

Regarding this clone: At the DNA level, this CDR3 is encoded by other sequences in the same sample as well. This sequence joins TRBV5-1 and TRBJ1-6; D ambiguous. Germline CDR1 reads SGHRS; CDR2 reads YFSETQ. The CDR3 sequence is 12 residues long. With 0 bases removed from V and 8 bases from J, the gap between germline ends came to 3 bases. This CDR3 reads CASSLGDSPLHF. CDR3 coding DNA: TGCGCCAGCAGCTTGGGGGATTCACCCCTCCACTTT.

CDR3 region: CASSVESGAHTGELFF. The DNA of the CDR3 is TGTGCCAGCAGCGTAGAATCGGGGGCGCACACCGGGGAGCTGTTTTTT. V gene TRBV9 combines with J gene TRBJ2-2; TRBD1 or TRBD2 may be the D gene (6 bases each). The CDR3 consists of 16 residues. Trimming pared 0 bases from V and 3 bases from J, leaving 12 bases between. Looked up from germline, CDR1 is SGDLS and CDR2 is YYNGEE.

V usage is TRBV19 and J usage is TRBJ2-1, with 8 positions matching TRBD2. This CDR3 spans 13 amino acids. J gave up 8 bases and V 4 bases, and 4 bases lay outside the gene matches. Germline V CDR1 and CDR2: LNHDA, SQIVND (reference sequence). CDR3 residues: CASSKQREYEQFF. For the CDR3, the DNA is TGTGCCAGTAGTAAACAGCGGGAGTATGAGCAGTTCTTC.

This chain connects TRBV21-1 to TRBJ2-7; the listed D gene, TRBD2, was not tested against the DNA. TRBV21-1 is assigned pseudogene status. The CDR3 loop spans 18 amino acids. CDR3 in amino acids: CASSKLPASGDSSYEQYF. CDR3 nucleotide sequence: TGTGCCAGCAGCAAACTCCCTGCTAGCGGGGATAGCTCCTACGAGCAGTACTTC.

V gene TRBV7-9 combines with J gene TRBJ1-2; TRBD1 aligns across 8 bases. Germline values: CDR1 SEHNR, CDR2 FQNEAQ (reference sequence). The CDR3 has 15 amino acids. Trimming at V came to 1 base and at J to 3 bases, leaving 4 bases not matched to a gene. The CDR3 DNA reads as TGTGCCAGCAGCTTAGTTACAGGGGGGGACTATGGCTACACCTTC. This translates into CASSLVTGGDYGYTF. The variable domain in full, with the rest retrieved from reference TRBV7-9 and TRBJ1-2, is DTGVSQNPRHKITKRGQNVTFRCDPISEHNRLYWYRQTLGQGPEFLTYFQNEAQLEKSRLLSDRFSAERPKGSFSTLEIQRTEQGDSAMYLCASSLVTGGDYGYTFGSGTRLTVV.

This clone occurred once. This sequence joins TRBV9 and TRBJ2-1; D not certain. The CDR3 contains 13 residues. Germline loops: CDR1 SGDLS, CDR2 YYNGEE. Trimming took 1 base from V and 7 from J, leaving 9 bases between them. CDR3 nucleotides: TGTGCCAGCAGCGTATCGGGCGGAAATGAGCAGTTCTTC. It codes for CASSVSGGNEQFF.

The gene calls are TRBV7-2 and TRBJ2-7; 9 positions match TRBD1. Trimming at V came to 5 bases and at J to 6 bases, leaving 14 bases not matched to a gene. Germline CDR1 SGHTA, CDR2 FQGNSA. The CDR3 spans 16 residues. The CDR3 is CASSLKLGTGQVEQYF. The CDR3 nucleotides are TGTGCCAGCAGCCTAAAACTCGGGACAGGGCAGGTCGAGCAGTACTTC.

The genes are TRBV5-1 and TRBJ2-7; 10 positions agree with TRBD1. With V trimmed by 2 bases and J by 4 bases, 9 bases remained unmatched. The CDR3 sequence is 16 residues long. Germline V gives CDR1 SGHRS, CDR2 YFSETQ. This CDR3 reads CASSFQVGQGDYEQYF. The CDR3 bases are TGCGCCAGCAGCTTTCAAGTCGGACAGGGGGATTACGAGCAGTACTTC.